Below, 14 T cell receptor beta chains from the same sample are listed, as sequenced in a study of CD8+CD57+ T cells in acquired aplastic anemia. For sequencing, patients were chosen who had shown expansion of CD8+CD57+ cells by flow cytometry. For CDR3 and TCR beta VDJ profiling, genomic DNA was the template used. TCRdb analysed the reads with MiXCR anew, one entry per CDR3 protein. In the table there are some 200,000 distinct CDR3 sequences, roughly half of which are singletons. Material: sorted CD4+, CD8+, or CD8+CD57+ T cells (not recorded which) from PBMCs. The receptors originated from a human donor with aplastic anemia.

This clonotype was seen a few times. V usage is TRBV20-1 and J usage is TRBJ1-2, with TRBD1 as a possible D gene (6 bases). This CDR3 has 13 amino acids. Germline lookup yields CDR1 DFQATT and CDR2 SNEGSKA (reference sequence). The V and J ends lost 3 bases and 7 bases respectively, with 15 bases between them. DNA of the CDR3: TGCAGTGCTAGGAGGGGGGGCGCAGTTGGCTACACCTTC. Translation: CSARRGGAVGYTF.

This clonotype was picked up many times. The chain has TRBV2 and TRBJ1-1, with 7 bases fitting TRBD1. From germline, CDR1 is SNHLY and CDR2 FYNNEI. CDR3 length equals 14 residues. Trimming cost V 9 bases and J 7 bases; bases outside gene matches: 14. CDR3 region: CARRREDRLNEAFF. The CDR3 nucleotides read TGTGCCAGACGAAGAGAGGACAGGCTTAATGAAGCTTTCTTT.

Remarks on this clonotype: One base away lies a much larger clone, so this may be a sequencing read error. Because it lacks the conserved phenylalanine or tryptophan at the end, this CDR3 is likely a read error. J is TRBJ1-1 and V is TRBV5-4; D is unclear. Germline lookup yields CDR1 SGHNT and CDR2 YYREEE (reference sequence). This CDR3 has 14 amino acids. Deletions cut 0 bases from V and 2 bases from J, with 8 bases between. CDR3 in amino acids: CASSLVGLNTEAFI. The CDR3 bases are TGTGCCAGCAGCTTGGTGGGTCTTAACACTGAAGCTTTCATT.

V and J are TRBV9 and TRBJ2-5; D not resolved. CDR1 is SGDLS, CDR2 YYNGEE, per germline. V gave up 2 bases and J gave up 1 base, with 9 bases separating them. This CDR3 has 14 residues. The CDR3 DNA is TGTGCCAGCAGCGTGTCTGGGCGCCAAGAGACCCAGTACTTC. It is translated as CASSVSGRQETQYF.

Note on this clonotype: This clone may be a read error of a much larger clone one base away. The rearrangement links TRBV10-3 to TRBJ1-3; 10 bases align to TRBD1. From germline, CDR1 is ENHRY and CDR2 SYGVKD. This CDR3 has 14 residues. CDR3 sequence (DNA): TGTGCCAGCAGGAGGACAGGGGGTGGAAACACCACATATTTT. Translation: CASRRTGGGNTTYF.

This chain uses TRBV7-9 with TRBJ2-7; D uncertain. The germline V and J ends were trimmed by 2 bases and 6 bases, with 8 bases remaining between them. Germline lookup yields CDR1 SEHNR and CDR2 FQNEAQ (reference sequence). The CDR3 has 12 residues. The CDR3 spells CASSLTRGEQYF. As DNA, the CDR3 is TGTGCCAGCAGCTTAACGCGTGGCGAGCAGTACTTC.

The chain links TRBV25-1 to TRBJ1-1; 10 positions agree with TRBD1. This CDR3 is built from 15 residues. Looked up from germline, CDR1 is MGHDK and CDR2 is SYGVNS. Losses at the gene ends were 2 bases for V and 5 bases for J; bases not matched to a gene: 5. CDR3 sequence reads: CASSEPGTGDTEAFF. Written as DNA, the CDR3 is TGTGCCAGCAGTGAACCCGGGACAGGGGATACTGAAGCTTTCTTT.

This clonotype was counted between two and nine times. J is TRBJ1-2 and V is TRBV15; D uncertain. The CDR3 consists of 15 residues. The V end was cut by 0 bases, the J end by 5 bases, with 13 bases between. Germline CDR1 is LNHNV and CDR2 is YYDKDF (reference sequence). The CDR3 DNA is TGTGCCACCAGCAGAGAGGTCAGCACAACGTATGGCTACACCTTC. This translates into CATSREVSTTYGYTF.

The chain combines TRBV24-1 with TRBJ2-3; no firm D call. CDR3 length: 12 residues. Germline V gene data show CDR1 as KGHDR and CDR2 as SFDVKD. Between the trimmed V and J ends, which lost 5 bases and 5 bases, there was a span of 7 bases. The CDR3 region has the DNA TGTGCCACCAGTGTCTTGGGAGATACGCAGTATTTT. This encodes CATSVLGDTQYF.

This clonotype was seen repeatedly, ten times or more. The CDR3 loop reads CASSSTGTNTQYF. As DNA, the CDR3 is TGTGCCAGCAGCTCCACAGGGACAAATACGCAGTATTTT. The chain is built from TRBV7-8 and TRBJ2-3; TRBD1 might be the D (6 bases). Germline CDR1 and CDR2: SGHVS and FQNEAQ. This CDR3 contains 13 residues. The germline V and J ends were trimmed by 4 bases and 7 bases, with 12 bases remaining between them.

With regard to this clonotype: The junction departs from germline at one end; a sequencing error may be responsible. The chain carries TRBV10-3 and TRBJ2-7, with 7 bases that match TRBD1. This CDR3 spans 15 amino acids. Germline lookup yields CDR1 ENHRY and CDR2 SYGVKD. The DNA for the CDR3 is TGTGTCATCAGTGAAGACAGGGCGATTATCAACGAGCAGTACTTC. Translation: CVISEDRAIINEQYF.

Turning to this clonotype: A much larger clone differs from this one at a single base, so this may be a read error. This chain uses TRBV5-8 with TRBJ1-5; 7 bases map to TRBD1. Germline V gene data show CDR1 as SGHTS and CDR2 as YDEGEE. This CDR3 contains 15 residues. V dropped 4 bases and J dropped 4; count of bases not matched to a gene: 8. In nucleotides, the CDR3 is TGTGCCAGCAGCCAGGGGGACATGGGTAATCAGCCCCAGCATTTT. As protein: CASSQGDMGNQPQHF.

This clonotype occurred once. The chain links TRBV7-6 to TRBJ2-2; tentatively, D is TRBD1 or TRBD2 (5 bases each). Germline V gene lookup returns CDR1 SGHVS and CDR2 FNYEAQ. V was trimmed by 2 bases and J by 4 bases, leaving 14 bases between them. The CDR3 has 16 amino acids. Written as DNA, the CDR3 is TGTGCCAGCAGCTTAAACTGGGGGAAGGGCACCGGGGAGCTGTTTTTT. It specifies CASSLNWGKGTGELFF.

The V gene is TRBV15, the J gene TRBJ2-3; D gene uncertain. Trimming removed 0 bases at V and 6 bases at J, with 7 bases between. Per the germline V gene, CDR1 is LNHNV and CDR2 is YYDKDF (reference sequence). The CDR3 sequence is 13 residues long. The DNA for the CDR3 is TGTGCCACCAGCAGAGATCCTGCGGATACGCAGTATTTT. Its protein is CATSRDPADTQYF.